This paragraph covers one T cell receptor (beta chain) sequence. What it recognizes is unknown. Libraries were prepared by immunoSEQ multiplex PCR; TCRdb keeps only in-frame clonotypes and omits some of them. The sample has just over 2,000,000 clones, roughly 95% seen once. The V gene's germline CDR1 is MNHEY and CDR2 SMNVEV (reference sequence). Trimming shortened V by 1 base and J by 9 bases, and 13 bases separated the two germline ends. There are 15 residues in the CDR3. The record originates from a study of shared clonotypes between healthy human individuals. Whole-study findings and limits: On the whole, naive subsets had larger estimated richness than memory subsets had. Shared across a few donors were around 5% of the naive CD4 clonotypes.

Naive CD8 populations comprised CD45RO-negative cells positively selected for CCR7, excluding terminally differentiated effector memory CD45RA+ cells. The material sequenced was naive CD8+ T cells sorted from blood. The source is a man aged 18-30 years in good health. The chain uses TRBV27 and TRBJ1-6; no clear D gene. The CDR3 loop is CASSLYEESSSPLHF. The CDR3 DNA is TGTGCCAGCAGTTTATACGAGGAGAGTAGTTCACCCCTCCACTTT.